This T cell receptor beta chain was captured in a study of cytomegalovirus exposure and HLA in healthy donors. Study outcomes and limitations: Immune exposure was documented only through CMV serostatus. Later work associated 16,951 TCR beta sequences with HLA alleles at 0.05 false discovery rate.

V gave up 2 bases and J gave up 5 bases, with 12 bases separating them. The CDR3 is 13 amino acids. Germline CDR1 reads GTSNPN; CDR2 reads SVGIG (reference sequence). Notes on this clone: Antigen unknown.

The PCR made use of 60 Vbeta and 13 Jbeta primers. The repertoire was sequenced with immunoSEQ multiplex PCR; TCRdb's copy has only in-frame clones and lacks some. The sample gives approximately 170,000 clones, just under 80% of which show up once; 6.5% to 9% is in the top ten. The sequencing sample was made of PBMCs. This TCR was sampled from a woman aged 40 to 55 in good health and CMV-seropositive. V and J are TRBV30 and TRBJ2-5; possible D gene TRBD1, 6 bases. CDR3 loop: CAWSTGWKETQYF. CDR3 coding DNA: TGTGCCTGGAGTACAGGGTGGAAGGAGACCCAGTACTTC.